The 24 T cell receptor beta chains listed next were all sequenced from one sample in a study of blood T cell repertoires in COVID-19. Here immunoSEQ multiplex PCR was the method, and the copy in TCRdb shows in-frame clones only, minus some. The sample yields 210,000 or so clones, 88% seen once. The sample was peripheral blood. Receptors were obtained from a woman in her sixties with acute or convalescent COVID-19.

The genes are TRBV15 and TRBJ2-2; 9 bases line up with TRBD2. The CDR3 extends over 15 amino acids. Looked up from germline, CDR1 is LNHNV and CDR2 is YYDKDF (reference sequence). After removal of 5 bases from V and 6 bases from J, the junction contained 7 bases not matched to a gene. The CDR3: CATSLGTSNAGELFF. Written as DNA, the CDR3 is TGTGCCACCAGCCTAGGGACTAGCAATGCCGGGGAGCTGTTTTTT.

The sample holds a few counts of this clone. The rearrangement joins TRBV5-1 to TRBJ2-1; TRBD2 agrees at 14 bases. The V gene's germline CDR1 is SGHRS and CDR2 YFSETQ. The CDR3 consists of 18 residues. After removal of 3 bases from V and 2 bases from J, the junction contained 7 bases not matched to a gene. CDR3 amino acids: CASSSMGLAGVTYNEQFF. CDR3 DNA sequence: TGCGCCAGCAGCTCAATGGGACTAGCGGGAGTAACCTACAATGAGCAGTTCTTC.

The CDR3: CASSPEQRRTDTQYF. The CDR3 nucleotides are TGTGCCAGCAGCCCGGAACAGCGGCGGACAGATACGCAGTATTTT. This chain uses TRBV7-9 with TRBJ2-3; possibly TRBD2 for D (5 bases). Trimming took off 5 bases at V and 3 bases at J, with 15 bases between the two ends. The CDR3 has 15 amino acids. CDR1 is SEHNR and CDR2 is FQNEAQ in the germline V gene (reference sequence).

The rearrangement joins TRBV29-1 to TRBJ1-2; 9 nucleotides align to TRBD1. J lost 7 bases, V lost 7 bases, and 10 bases had no gene match. This CDR3 has 13 amino acids. Germline V gene data show CDR1 as SQVTM and CDR2 as ANQGSEA. The CDR3 protein is CSAEKQGARGYTF. The CDR3 DNA sequence: TGCAGCGCCGAAAAACAGGGGGCGCGTGGCTACACCTTC.

The V and J genes are TRBV20-1 and TRBJ2-7; maybe TRBD2 (6 bases). This CDR3 comprises 15 residues. From germline, CDR1 is DFQATT and CDR2 SNEGSKA (reference sequence). V was cut by 3 bases and J by 1 base, with 16 bases left in between. The DNA of the CDR3 is TGCAGTGCTAGTTGGGCTAGCGCGTCGTCCTACGAGCAGTACTTC. It codes for CSASWASASSYEQYF.

The chain combines TRBV18 with TRBJ1-2; D gene unclear. Germline assignment: CDR1 KGHSH and CDR2 LQKENI. This CDR3 is built from 11 residues. Trimming left V 5 bases short and J 8 bases short, with 9 bases between. CDR3 nucleotide sequence: TGTGCCAGCTCATCGGGAGAGGGCTACACCTTC. Its translation is CASSSGEGYTF. Full variable domain (rest looked up from reference TRBV18 and TRBJ1-2): NAGVMQNPRHLVRRRGQEARLRCSPMKGHSHVYWYRQLPEEGLKFMVYLQKENIIDESGMPKERFSAEFPKEGPSILRIQQVVRGDSAAYFCASSSGEGYTFGSGTRLTVV.

This clone was seen only a few times. V gene TRBV5-5 combines with J gene TRBJ1-2; 9 bases are shared with TRBD1. Germline-derived CDR1 and CDR2 are SGHKS and YYEKEE (reference sequence). J lost 8 bases, V lost 4 bases, and 18 bases had no gene match. This CDR3 has 17 residues. Written as DNA, the CDR3 is TGTGCCAGCAGCCACACCCCCGGACAGGGGACTTCGTTGGGCTACACCTTC. Translation: CASSHTPGQGTSLGYTF.

The chain has TRBV7-9 and TRBJ1-2; 7 bases align to TRBD1. The J segment lost 5 bases and the V segment lost 4 bases, leaving 13 bases of the junction unmatched. The CDR3 runs to 16 residues. The germline V gene encodes CDR1 SEHNR and CDR2 FQNEAQ (reference sequence). CDR3 region: CASSSDLRGTVYGYTF. The CDR3 DNA sequence: TGTGCCAGCAGCTCCGATCTCCGCGGGACAGTGTATGGCTACACCTTC.

The chain uses TRBV11-2 and TRBJ1-2; perhaps TRBD1 as D (5 bases). CDR3 length: 18 amino acids. Looked up from germline, CDR1 is SGHAT and CDR2 is FQNNGV. The V and J ends lost 3 bases and 7 bases respectively, with 27 bases between them. The CDR3 region is CASSFFGGGASWLRGYTF. CDR3 sequence (DNA): TGTGCCAGCAGCTTTTTTGGCGGTGGGGCCTCATGGTTACGTGGCTACACCTTC.

The rearrangement uses TRBV5-6 and TRBJ2-3, with D unresolved. CDR3 size: 11 residues. Germline V gives CDR1 SGHDT, CDR2 YYEEEE. Trimming took 0 bases from V and 7 from J, leaving 3 bases between them. The CDR3 nucleotides read TGTGCCAGCAGCTTGGTTAATACGCAGTATTTT. Its translation is CASSLVNTQYF.

The gene calls are TRBV12-5 and TRBJ2-2, with 8 bases fitting TRBD1. V lost 8 bases and J lost 4; bases outside the gene matches: 6. This CDR3 spans 14 amino acids. Germline CDR1 and CDR2: LGHNT and FRNRAP. Here the CDR3 DNA reads TGTGCTAGTCTGTTTACAGGGGGCACCGGGGAGCTGTTTTTT. This encodes CASLFTGGTGELFF.

The chain has TRBV3-1 (or the pseudogene TRBV3-2) and TRBJ2-5; D gene ambiguous. The V end was cut by 5 bases, the J end by 1 base, with 11 bases between. This CDR3 has 14 amino acids. The germline V gene encodes CDR1 LGHDT and CDR2 YNNKEL (reference sequence). The CDR3 region has the DNA TGTGCCAGCAGCTCCCGACTCTCCCAAGAGACCCAGTACTTC. It translates to CASSSRLSQETQYF.

This clone was detected once. The CDR3 nucleotides read TGTGCCAGCAGTTACTCGAGGGTGGGAGTGAGCTACGAGCAGTACTTC. Amino acids: CASSYSRVGVSYEQYF. V gene TRBV6-5 combines with J gene TRBJ2-7; tentatively, D is TRBD2 (5 bases). There are 16 residues in the CDR3. Germline values: CDR1 MNHEY, CDR2 SVGAGI. With 0 bases removed from V and 3 bases from J, the gap between germline ends came to 15 bases.

The V call is TRBV19, the J call TRBJ2-1; 10 bases agree with TRBD2. V shed 7 bases and J 7 bases; nucleotides not matched to a gene: 13. CDR1 LNHDA and CDR2 SQIVND come from the germline V gene (reference sequence). This CDR3 spans 16 amino acids. The CDR3 nucleotides read TGTGCCAGTACCCCTGTGGCTAGCGGGAGTCTTAATGAGCAGTTCTTC. Protein: CASTPVASGSLNEQFF. The entire variable domain, with the rest obtained from reference TRBV19 and TRBJ2-1, is as follows: DGGITQSPKYLFRKEGQNVTLSCEQNLNHDAMYWYRQDPGQGLRLIYYSQIVNDFQKGDIAEGYSVSREKKESFPLTVTSAQKNPTAFYLCASTPVASGSLNEQFFGPGTRLTVL.

This chain links TRBV28 with TRBJ2-7; 8 bases line up with TRBD1. This CDR3 contains 14 residues. Looked up from germline, CDR1 is MDHEN and CDR2 is SYDVKM. J lost 3 bases, V lost 3 bases, and 4 bases had no gene match. The CDR3 DNA follows: TGTGCCAGCAGTTTCGACAGGGGTGTCTACGAGCAGTACTTC. This sequence encodes CASSFDRGVYEQYF.

V gene TRBV2 combines with J gene TRBJ2-1, with a tentative D call TRBD1 (6 bases). The CDR3 runs 14 residues. Germline CDR1 is SNHLY and CDR2 is FYNNEI. Between the trimmed V and J ends, which lost 6 bases and 4 bases, there was a span of 13 bases. CDR3 sequence: CASSGQISYNEQFF. The DNA of the CDR3 is TGTGCCAGCAGCGGACAGATTTCGTACAATGAGCAGTTCTTC.

The chain links TRBV6-1 to TRBJ2-1; perhaps TRBD2 as D (6 bases). V lost 3 bases to trimming and J lost 4 bases, with 7 bases between them. This CDR3 has 13 residues. Germline values: CDR1 MNHNS, CDR2 SASEGT. The CDR3 is CASSETRYNEQFF. The CDR3 region has the DNA TGTGCCAGCAGTGAGACTAGATACAATGAGCAGTTCTTC.

The J gene is TRBJ2-6, the V gene TRBV2; a weak D match, TRBD2 (5 bases). Between the trimmed V and J ends, which lost 6 bases and 0 bases, there was a span of 6 bases. CDR1 and CDR2 from the germline V gene are SNHLY and FYNNEI. This CDR3 spans 14 amino acids. This CDR3 reads CASRRDSGANVLTF. The CDR3 DNA reads as TGTGCCAGCAGGAGGGACTCTGGGGCCAACGTCCTGACTTTC.

This clone showed up just a few times. CDR3 loop: CASSLAVATGNEQFF. CDR3 bases: TGTGCCAGCAGCCTGGCGGTAGCCACGGGTAATGAGCAGTTCTTC. This rearrangement joins TRBV7-2 to TRBJ2-1; no clear D. This CDR3 spans 15 amino acids. V was cut by 5 bases and J by 7 bases, with 18 bases left in between. Per the germline V gene, CDR1 is SGHTA and CDR2 is FQGNSA.

This rearrangement joins TRBV6-5 to TRBJ2-6, with no clear D. Per the germline V gene, CDR1 is MNHEY and CDR2 is SVGAGI. The CDR3 contains 15 residues. The V end lost 4 bases, the J end lost 0 bases, and 7 bases lay between the germline ends. The CDR3 is CASSSRPSGANVLTF. CDR3 coding DNA: TGTGCCAGCAGTTCTAGGCCCTCTGGGGCCAACGTCCTGACTTTC.

The gene calls are TRBV2 and TRBJ2-5, with D maybe TRBD1 (6 bases). This CDR3 spans 12 amino acids. With 4 bases removed from V and 4 bases from J, the gap between germline ends came to 7 bases. Germline V gives CDR1 SNHLY, CDR2 FYNNEI. The CDR3 loop is CASSVDRETQYF. In DNA, the CDR3 is TGTGCCAGCAGTGTGGACAGAGAGACCCAGTACTTC.

This clone was counted once. This chain joins TRBV30 and TRBJ1-6; D is uncertain. Germline V gene data show CDR1 as GTSNPN and CDR2 as SVGIG (reference sequence). The CDR3 is 13 residues long. V was trimmed by 7 bases and J by 9 bases, leaving 16 bases between them. The CDR3 protein is CAFTTGSGSPLHF. As DNA, the CDR3 is TGTGCCTTCACGACGGGGAGCGGTTCACCCCTCCACTTT.

A single count supports this clone. V and J are TRBV2 and TRBJ1-6, with unresolved D. Deletions cut 5 bases from V and 4 bases from J, with 6 bases between. CDR3 length: 13 residues. Germline CDR1 is SNHLY and CDR2 is FYNNEI. CDR3 loop: CASSSQYNSPLHF. The CDR3 nucleotides are TGTGCCAGCAGTTCCCAGTATAATTCACCCCTCCACTTT.

This clone was counted only a few times. The genes are TRBV5-4 and TRBJ2-7; 8 bases line up with TRBD2. The length of the CDR3 is 18 residues. V gave up 0 bases and J gave up 7 bases; unmatched junction bases: 18. Germline loops: CDR1 SGHNT, CDR2 YYREEE (reference sequence). For the CDR3, the DNA is TGTGCCAGCAGCTTGGAGGTACTAGCGGTGTTGAAATGGGTTGAGCAGTACTTC. Translating it yields CASSLEVLAVLKWVEQYF. Based on the CDR3 plus reference TRBV5-4 and TRBJ2-7, the full variable domain is ETGVTQSPTHLIKTRGQQVTLRCSSQSGHNTVSWYQQALGQGPQFIFQYYREEENGRGNFPPRFSGLQFPNYSSELNVNALELDDSALYLCASSLEVLAVLKWVEQYFGPGTRLTVT.